The source of this TCR beta chain is a study of T cell responses to AZD1222 COVID-19 vaccine. J lost 3 bases, V lost 3 bases, and 5 bases had no gene match. CDR1 and CDR2 (germline): SGHNT, YYREEE (reference sequence). CDR3 length equals 15 residues. Clones were sequenced by immunoSEQ multiplex PCR, and TCRdb holds only the in-frame ones, with some missing. The data show more than 150,000 clones, just over 90% seen once. J is TRBJ1-1 and V is TRBV5-4, with 10 bases aligning to TRBD1. This TCR was sampled from an adult in good health. The material sequenced was peripheral blood, taken on day 0 of AZD1222 vaccination. The CDR3 sequence: CASSSGTGAHTEAFF. CDR3 coding DNA: TGTGCCAGCAGCTCAGGGACAGGGGCACACACTGAAGCTTTCTTT.